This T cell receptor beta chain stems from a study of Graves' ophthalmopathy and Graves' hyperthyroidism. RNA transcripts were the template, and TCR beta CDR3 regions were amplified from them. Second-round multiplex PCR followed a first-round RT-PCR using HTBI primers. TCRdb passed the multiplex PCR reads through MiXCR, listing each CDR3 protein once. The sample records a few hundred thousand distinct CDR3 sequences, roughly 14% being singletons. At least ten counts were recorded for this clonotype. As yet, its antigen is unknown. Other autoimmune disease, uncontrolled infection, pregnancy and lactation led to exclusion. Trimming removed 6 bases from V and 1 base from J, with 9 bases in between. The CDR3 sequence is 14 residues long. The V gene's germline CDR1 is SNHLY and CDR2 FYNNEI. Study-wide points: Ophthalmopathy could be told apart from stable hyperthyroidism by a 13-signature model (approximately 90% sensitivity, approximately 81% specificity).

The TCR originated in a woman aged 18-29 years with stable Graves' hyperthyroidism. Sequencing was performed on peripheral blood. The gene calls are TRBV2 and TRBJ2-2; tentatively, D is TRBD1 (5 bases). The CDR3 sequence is CASSAGQNTGELFF. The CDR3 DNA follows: TGTGCCAGCAGCGCTGGACAGAACACCGGGGAGCTGTTTTTT.